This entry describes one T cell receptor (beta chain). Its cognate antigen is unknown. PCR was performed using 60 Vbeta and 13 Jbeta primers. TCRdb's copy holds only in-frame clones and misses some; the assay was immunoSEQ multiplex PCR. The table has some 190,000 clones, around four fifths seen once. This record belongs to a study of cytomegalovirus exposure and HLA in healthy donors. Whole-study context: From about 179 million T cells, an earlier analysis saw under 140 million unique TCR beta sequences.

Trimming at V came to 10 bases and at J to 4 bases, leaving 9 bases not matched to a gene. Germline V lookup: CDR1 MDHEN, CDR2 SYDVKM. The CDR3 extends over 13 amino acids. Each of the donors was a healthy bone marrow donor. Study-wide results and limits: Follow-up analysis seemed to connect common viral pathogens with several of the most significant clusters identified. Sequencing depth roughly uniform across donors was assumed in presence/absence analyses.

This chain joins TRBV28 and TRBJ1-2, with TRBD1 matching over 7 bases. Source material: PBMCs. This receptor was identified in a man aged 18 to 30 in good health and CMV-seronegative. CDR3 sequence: CATQQGPLYGYTF. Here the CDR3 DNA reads TGTGCCACCCAACAGGGGCCCCTCTATGGCTACACCTTC.